The 22 T cell receptor beta chains below come from one sample, sequenced in a study of glioma-infiltrating T cells after dendritic cell vaccination. The method was immunoSEQ multiplex PCR; TCRdb's version includes in-frame clones alone and lacks a portion of them. The sample lists 90,000 to 95,000 clones, 75% to 90% seen once, with over 2% in the top ten. Regarding time point: after dendritic cell vaccination, including at tumor progression/relapse. Source: blood, taken after dendritic cell vaccination. These receptor sequences come from a human donor with glioblastoma.

V usage is TRBV9 and J usage is TRBJ1-2; 10 bases map to TRBD1. The germline V gene has CDR1 SGDLS and CDR2 YYNGEE. V lost 4 bases and J lost 3; bases outside the gene matches: 12. The CDR3 runs 17 residues. As DNA, the CDR3 is TGTGCCAGCAGCCAGACAGGGGGCGAGGGAAATGACTATGGCTACACCTTC. Its translation: CASSQTGGEGNDYGYTF.

This sequence joins TRBV5-4 and TRBJ2-1; D remains unclear. Looked up from germline, CDR1 is SGHNT and CDR2 is YYREEE (reference sequence). CDR3 length: 14 residues. V lost 0 bases, J lost 1 base, and 5 bases lay in between. The CDR3 sequence: CASSLGLSYNEQFF. Here the CDR3 DNA reads TGTGCCAGCAGCTTGGGACTGTCCTACAATGAGCAGTTCTTC.

In its sample, this clone was seen a few times. The chain couples TRBV6-6 to TRBJ1-5; 8 nucleotides align to TRBD1. Germline V CDR1 and CDR2: MNHNY, SVGAGI (reference sequence). The J segment lost 5 bases and the V segment lost 8 bases, leaving 11 bases of the junction unmatched. There are 15 residues in the CDR3. This CDR3 reads CASGLGQGQDQPQHF. The DNA of the CDR3 is TGTGCCAGCGGCCTCGGACAGGGCCAAGATCAGCCCCAGCATTTT.

This clone was observed a single time. The V and J genes are TRBV5-1 and TRBJ2-7; no definite D call. V lost 5 bases, J lost 3 bases, and 9 bases lay in between. The CDR3 loop spans 12 amino acids. Germline V gene lookup returns CDR1 SGHRS and CDR2 YFSETQ. The CDR3 DNA sequence: TGCGCCAGCAGTCTTCCAGGCTACGAGCAGTACTTC. Protein: CASSLPGYEQYF.

The gene calls are TRBV7-9 and TRBJ1-2; D might be TRBD1 (5 bases). Looked up from germline, CDR1 is SEHNR and CDR2 is FQNEAQ (reference sequence). This CDR3 has 15 residues. V shed 1 base and J shed 11 bases, with 20 bases lying between them. CDR3 DNA sequence: TGTGCCAGCAGCTTAGGGAGCGGGGACGGGCTTCGGTACACCTTC. Translating gives CASSLGSGDGLRYTF.

This rearrangement joins TRBV6-5 to TRBJ2-7; 9 bases line up with TRBD2. V shed 8 bases, J shed 3 bases, and the junction held 5 bases outside the gene matches. Germline V CDR1 and CDR2: MNHEY, SVGAGI. This CDR3 spans 13 amino acids. CDR3 residues: CASSAGGYYEQYF. CDR3 DNA sequence: TGTGCCAGCTCAGCGGGGGGCTACTACGAGCAGTACTTC.

The chain joins TRBV1 to TRBJ2-7; the table calls TRBD1, which could not be checked here. TRBV1 has pseudogene status. The CDR3 has 15 residues. The CDR3, as DNA: TGCACCAGCAGCCCCTGGGACAGGGGGCATGAAGAGCAGTACGTC. Protein product: CTSSPWDRGHEEQYV.

The chain has TRBV5-1 and TRBJ2-1, with 12 bases fitting TRBD2. Per the germline V gene, CDR1 is SGHRS and CDR2 is YFSETQ. The CDR3 length is 17 residues. The V and J ends lost 1 base and 5 bases, in that order; junction bases with no gene match: 7. CDR3 nucleotide sequence: TGCGCCAGCAGCTTGAGGGCTAGCGGGGGGGCTCACAATGAGCAGTTCTTC. This gives the protein CASSLRASGGAHNEQFF.

The rearrangement joins TRBV5-1 to TRBJ1-6; maybe TRBD1 (6 bases). The CDR3 loop spans 13 amino acids. Deletions cut 4 bases from V and 9 bases from J, with 11 bases between. Germline V gene sequence: CDR1 SGHRS, CDR2 YFSETQ. Here the CDR3 DNA reads TGCGCCAGCAGCATAACAGGGTTTTCACCCCTCCACTTT. This gives the protein CASSITGFSPLHF. The entire variable domain, with the rest obtained from reference TRBV5-1 and TRBJ1-6, is as follows: KAGVTQTPRYLIKTRGQQVTLSCSPISGHRSVSWYQQTPGQGLQFLFEYFSETQRNKGNFPGRFSGRQFSNSRSEMNVSTLELGDSALYLCASSITGFSPLHFGNGTRLTVT.

This chain joins TRBV6-5 and TRBJ1-6; tentative D call: TRBD1 (6 bases). CDR3 length equals 15 residues. Germline V gene data show CDR1 as MNHEY and CDR2 as SVGAGI. Trimming cost V 8 bases and J 7 bases, with 18 bases left between them. The CDR3 loop reads CASGGGATKNSPLHF. For the CDR3, the DNA is TGTGCCAGCGGGGGGGGCGCCACGAAAAATTCACCCCTCCACTTT.

This chain uses TRBV29-1 with TRBJ1-2; 8 bases are shared with TRBD1. Germline V lookup: CDR1 SQVTM, CDR2 ANQGSEA. Trimming took 4 bases from V and 9 from J; bases not matched to a gene: 4. CDR3 size: 11 residues. The CDR3 is CSVAGTGSYTF. CDR3 bases: TGCAGCGTTGCGGGGACAGGTAGCTACACCTTC.

V and J are TRBV18 and TRBJ1-1, with 11 positions matching TRBD1. Trimming removed 4 bases from V and 5 bases from J; junction bases left unmatched: 9. The CDR3 is made up of 16 amino acids. Germline V lookup: CDR1 KGHSH, CDR2 LQKENI. The chain's CDR3 is CASSRAAGQGGTEAFF. The CDR3 coding sequence is TGTGCCAGCTCACGCGCTGCGGGACAGGGGGGAACTGAAGCTTTCTTT.

Comment on this clone: One junction end does not reproduce the germline sequence, and a read error may be involved. J is TRBJ1-5 and V is TRBV5-6; D may be TRBD1 (5 bases). The CDR3 is made up of 17 amino acids. Looked up from germline, CDR1 is SGHDT and CDR2 is YYEEEE. The DNA of the CDR3 is TGTGCCGGCAGCTTTAGTACCGGGACTGGTAGCAATCAGCCCCAGCATTTT. Translating it yields CAGSFSTGTGSNQPQHF. Filled out from reference TRBV5-6 and TRBJ1-5, the complete variable domain reads DAGVTQSPTHLIKTRGQQVTLRCSPKSGHDTVSWYQQALGQGPQFIFQYYEEEERQRGNFPDRFSGHQFPNYSSELNVNALLLGDSALYLCAGSFSTGTGSNQPQHFGDGTRLSIL.

The genes are TRBV2 and TRBJ1-4, with 9 bases matching TRBD1. Germline CDR1 and CDR2: SNHLY and FYNNEI. There are 14 residues in the CDR3. Trimming at V came to 5 bases and at J to 7 bases, leaving 5 bases not matched to a gene. This CDR3 is CASSWDREGEKLFF. The CDR3 nucleotides read TGTGCCAGCAGTTGGGACAGGGAGGGTGAAAAACTGTTTTTT.

This clone occurred a few times. V and J are TRBV27 and TRBJ1-2; D may be TRBD1 (5 bases). CDR1 and CDR2 from the germline V gene are MNHEY and SMNVEV (reference sequence). The CDR3 has 13 residues. Trimming cost V 3 bases and J 8 bases, with 13 bases left between them. CDR3 DNA sequence: TGTGCCAGCAGTTTCCGGGGGGGTAACGGCTACACCTTC. Its protein is CASSFRGGNGYTF.

This clone has a single count. The chain couples TRBV5-1 to TRBJ2-1, with 8 bases aligning to TRBD2. This CDR3 region has 16 residues. Looked up from germline, CDR1 is SGHRS and CDR2 is YFSETQ. Unmatched junction bases numbered 13, after V lost 1 base and J lost 10 bases. CDR3 loop: CASSLKIAGIFGEQFF. CDR3 in DNA: TGCGCCAGCAGCTTGAAAATAGCGGGGATATTTGGGGAGCAGTTCTTC.

The V and J genes are TRBV9 and TRBJ1-4, with 7 nucleotides matching TRBD1. The V gene end was trimmed by 3 bases and the J gene end by 10 bases; junction bases not matched to a gene: 12. CDR1 SGDLS and CDR2 YYNGEE come from the germline V gene. This CDR3 has 15 amino acids. The CDR3 reads CASSDENRGFGKLFF. CDR3 DNA sequence: TGTGCCAGCAGCGACGAAAACAGGGGCTTTGGAAAACTGTTTTTT.

The V gene is TRBV5-1, the J gene TRBJ2-7, with a weak D call TRBD1 (5 bases). Germline V gene sequence: CDR1 SGHRS, CDR2 YFSETQ. This CDR3 is 15 amino acids long. V gave up 3 bases and J gave up 0 bases, with 13 bases separating them. Here the CDR3 reads CASSSPAGISYEQYF. The DNA for the CDR3 is TGCGCCAGCAGCTCTCCGGCAGGGATCTCCTACGAGCAGTACTTC.

The V and J genes are TRBV2 and TRBJ1-2, with TRBD1 identical over 8 bases. The trim removed 4 bases at V and 4 bases at J, leaving 5 bases unmatched. The CDR3 contains 14 residues. CDR1 and CDR2 (germline): SNHLY, FYNNEI. CDR3 in DNA: TGTGCCAGCAGTGGACAGGGGAAAGCCTATGGCTACACCTTC. This gives the protein CASSGQGKAYGYTF.

The chain links TRBV9 to TRBJ2-3; maybe TRBD1 (6 bases). Germline values: CDR1 SGDLS, CDR2 YYNGEE. CDR3 length: 16 residues. Trimming took 0 bases from V and 2 from J, leaving 13 bases between them. CDR3 region: CASSVGSRGYTDTQYF. For the CDR3, the DNA is TGTGCCAGCAGCGTAGGAAGTAGGGGGTACACAGATACGCAGTATTTT.

This clone was counted a few times. This chain links TRBV5-8 with TRBJ1-5; 7 nucleotides align to TRBD1. CDR3 length equals 15 residues. V shed 4 bases and J 0 bases; nucleotides not matched to a gene: 4. The V gene's germline CDR1 is SGHTS and CDR2 YDEGEE. In DNA form, the CDR3 reads TGTGCCAGCAGCCGGGGACAGCTTAGCAATCAGCCCCAGCATTTT. Protein sequence: CASSRGQLSNQPQHF.

V usage is TRBV11-2 and J usage is TRBJ2-5; D gene uncertain. The length of the CDR3 is 14 residues. Looked up from germline, CDR1 is SGHAT and CDR2 is FQNNGV. V was trimmed by 1 base and J by 2 bases, leaving 8 bases between them. The CDR3 sequence is CASSLVPIQETQYF. Here the CDR3 DNA reads TGTGCCAGCAGCTTAGTACCTATTCAAGAGACCCAGTACTTC.